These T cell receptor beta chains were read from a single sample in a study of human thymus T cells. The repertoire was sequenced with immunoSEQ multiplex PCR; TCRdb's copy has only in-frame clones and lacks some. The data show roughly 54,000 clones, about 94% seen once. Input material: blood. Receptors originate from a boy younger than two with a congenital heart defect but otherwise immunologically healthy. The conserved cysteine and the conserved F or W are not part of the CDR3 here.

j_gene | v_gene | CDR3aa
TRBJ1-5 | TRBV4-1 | ASSPYRDSNQPQH
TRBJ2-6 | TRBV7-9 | ASTTRGGANVLT
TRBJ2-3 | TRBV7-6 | ASSSLTGDATQY
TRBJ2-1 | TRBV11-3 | ASSLLDGEQF
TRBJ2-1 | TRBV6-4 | ASSDSSSGRDGEQF
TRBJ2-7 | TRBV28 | ASSPLAGGDYEQY
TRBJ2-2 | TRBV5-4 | ASSSDRGGELF
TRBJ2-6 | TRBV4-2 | ASSQDVRRGRNSGANVLT
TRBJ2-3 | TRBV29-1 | SVVKDTSTDTQY
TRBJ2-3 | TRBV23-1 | ASKPEGCRDHSTDTQY
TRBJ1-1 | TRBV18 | ASSWVKGMNTEAF
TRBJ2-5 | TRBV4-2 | ASSQGERFGEGETQY
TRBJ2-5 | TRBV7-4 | ASSLPYAGEGETQY
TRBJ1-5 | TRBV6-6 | ASSYYGGAGQPQH
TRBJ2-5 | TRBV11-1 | ASSLCGLAGTQY
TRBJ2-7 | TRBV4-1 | ASSQLTGSYEQY
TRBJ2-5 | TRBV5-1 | ATKWTSGSFQETQY
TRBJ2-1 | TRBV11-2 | ASGYSGSNEQF
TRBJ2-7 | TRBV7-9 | ASSRAVLTYEQY
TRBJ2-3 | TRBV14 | ASSLERGDTQY
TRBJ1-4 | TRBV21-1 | ASSTGVKGEKLF
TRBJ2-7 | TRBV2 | ASSEALVAGGQAEQY
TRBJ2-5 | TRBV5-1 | ASRTGTGFQETQY
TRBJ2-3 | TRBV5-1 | ASSLGLGGDTQY
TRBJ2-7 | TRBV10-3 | AISESTGAYEQY
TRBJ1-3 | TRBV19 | ASSSLYQSGNTIY
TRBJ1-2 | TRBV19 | ASSPGQVYNYGYT
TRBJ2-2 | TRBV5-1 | ASSLPGQGRPGELF
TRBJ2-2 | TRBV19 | ASSIGTRGTGELF
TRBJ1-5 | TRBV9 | ASSVEGRSYQPQH
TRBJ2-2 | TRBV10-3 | AISPGKGGTGELF
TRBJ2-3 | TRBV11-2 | ASSSFAGQGPGTQY
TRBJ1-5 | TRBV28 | ASSSTGGRQPQH
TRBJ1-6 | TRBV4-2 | ASSQFQGARSPLH
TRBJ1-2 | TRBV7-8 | ASSFYDRGYGYT
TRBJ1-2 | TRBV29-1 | SVELGQGIGYT
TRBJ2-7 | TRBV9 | ASSSRQGASYEQY
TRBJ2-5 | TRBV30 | AWSVGHQETQY
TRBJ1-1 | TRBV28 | ASSSTGVTEAF
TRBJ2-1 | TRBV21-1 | ASSKYSSGSYNEQF
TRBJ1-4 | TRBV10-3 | AISDRQGGNEKLF
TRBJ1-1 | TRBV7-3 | ASSLSGGSAF
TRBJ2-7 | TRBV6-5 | ASSYSGPGSYEQY
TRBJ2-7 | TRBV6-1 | ASIPGTGTYEQY
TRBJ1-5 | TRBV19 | ASSISGGFGQPQH
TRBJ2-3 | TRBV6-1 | ASKTWGGLTDTQY
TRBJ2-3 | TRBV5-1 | ASSSSGGTDTQY
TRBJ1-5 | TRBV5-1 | ASSSNFSQGVAQPQH
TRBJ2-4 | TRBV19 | ASSASGGGENIQY
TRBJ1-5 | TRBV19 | ASSIVGYNQPQH
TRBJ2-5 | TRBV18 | ASSPTRETQY
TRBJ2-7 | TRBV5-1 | ASSLTIGTAPYEQY
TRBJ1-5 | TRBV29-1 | SAATAIDQPQH
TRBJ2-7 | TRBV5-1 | ASSFNRNEQY
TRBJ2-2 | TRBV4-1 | ASSQAGAGELF